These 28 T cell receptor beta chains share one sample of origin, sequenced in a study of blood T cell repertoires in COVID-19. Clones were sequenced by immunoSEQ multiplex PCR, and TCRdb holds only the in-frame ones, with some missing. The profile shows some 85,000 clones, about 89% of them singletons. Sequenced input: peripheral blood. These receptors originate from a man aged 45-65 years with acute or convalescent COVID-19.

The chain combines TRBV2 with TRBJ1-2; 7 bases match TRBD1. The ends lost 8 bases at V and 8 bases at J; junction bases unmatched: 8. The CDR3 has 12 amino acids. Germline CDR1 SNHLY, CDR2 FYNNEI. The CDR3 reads CASAPGGYGYTF. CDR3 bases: TGTGCCAGCGCGCCAGGGGGGTACGGCTACACCTTC.

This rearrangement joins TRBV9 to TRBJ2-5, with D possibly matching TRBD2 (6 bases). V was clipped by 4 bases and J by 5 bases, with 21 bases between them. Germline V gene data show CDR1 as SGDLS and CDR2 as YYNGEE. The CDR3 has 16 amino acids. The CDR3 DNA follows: TGTGCCAGCAGCACCAACCTAATGGGGGGTGTTGAGACCCAGTACTTC. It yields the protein CASSTNLMGGVETQYF.

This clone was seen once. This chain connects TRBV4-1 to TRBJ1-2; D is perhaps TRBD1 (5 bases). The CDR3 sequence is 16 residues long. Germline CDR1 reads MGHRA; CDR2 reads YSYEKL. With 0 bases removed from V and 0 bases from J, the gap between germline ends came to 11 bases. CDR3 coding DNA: TGCGCCAGCAGCCAAGATCACGGGGGGACTAACTATGGCTACACCTTC. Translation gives CASSQDHGGTNYGYTF.

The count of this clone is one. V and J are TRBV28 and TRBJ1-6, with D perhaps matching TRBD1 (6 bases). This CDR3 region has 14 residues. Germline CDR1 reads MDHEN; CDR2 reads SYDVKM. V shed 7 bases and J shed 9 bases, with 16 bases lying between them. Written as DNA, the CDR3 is TGTGCCAGCAACTTGGGGGGGCTGGGTTCACCCCTCCACTTT. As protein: CASNLGGLGSPLHF.

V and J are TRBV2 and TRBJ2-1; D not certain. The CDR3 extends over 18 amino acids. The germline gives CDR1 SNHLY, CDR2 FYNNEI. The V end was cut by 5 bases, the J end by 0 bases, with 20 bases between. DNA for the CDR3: TGTGCCAGCAGTCAGGCGCAACTGGCCCTCAGCTCCTACAATGAGCAGTTCTTC. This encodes CASSQAQLALSSYNEQFF.

CDR3 amino acids: CASSIDIYEQYV. The CDR3 region has the DNA TGTGCCAGCAGCATTGACATCTACGAGCAGTACGTC. The chain uses TRBV12-3 or TRBV12-4 and TRBJ2-7; D gene ambiguous. The germline V and J ends were trimmed by 6 bases and 3 bases, with 9 bases remaining between them. The CDR3 contains 12 residues.

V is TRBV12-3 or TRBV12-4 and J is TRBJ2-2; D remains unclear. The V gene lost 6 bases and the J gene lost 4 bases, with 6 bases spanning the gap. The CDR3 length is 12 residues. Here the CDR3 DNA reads TGTGCCAGCAGCAGGTCCACCGGGGAGCTGTTTTTT. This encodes CASSRSTGELFF.

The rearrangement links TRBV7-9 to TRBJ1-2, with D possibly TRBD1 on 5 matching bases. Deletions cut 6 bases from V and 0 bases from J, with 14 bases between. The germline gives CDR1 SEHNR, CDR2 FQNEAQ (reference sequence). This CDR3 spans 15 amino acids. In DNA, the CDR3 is TGTGCCAGCAGGGACACTGGGGGGACTAACTATGGCTACACCTTC. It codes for CASRDTGGTNYGYTF.

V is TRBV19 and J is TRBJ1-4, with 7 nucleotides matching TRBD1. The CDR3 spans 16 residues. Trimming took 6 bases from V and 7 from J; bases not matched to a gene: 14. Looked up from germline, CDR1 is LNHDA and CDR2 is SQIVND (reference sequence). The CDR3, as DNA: TGTGCCAGTAGCCGGCCTGACAGGGCGATCGTTGAAAAACTGTTTTTT. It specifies CASSRPDRAIVEKLFF.

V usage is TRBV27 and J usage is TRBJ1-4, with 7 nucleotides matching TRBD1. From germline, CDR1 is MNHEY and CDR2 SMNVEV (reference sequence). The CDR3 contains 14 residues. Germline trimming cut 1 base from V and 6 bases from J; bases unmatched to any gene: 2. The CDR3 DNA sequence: TGTGCCAGCAGTTTATGGCAGGGGGATGAAAAACTGTTTTTT. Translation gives CASSLWQGDEKLFF.

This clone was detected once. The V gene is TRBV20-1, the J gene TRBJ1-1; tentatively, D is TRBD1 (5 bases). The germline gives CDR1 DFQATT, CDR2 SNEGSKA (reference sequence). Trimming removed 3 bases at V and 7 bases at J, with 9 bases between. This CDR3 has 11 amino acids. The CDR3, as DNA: TGCAGTGCTAGGGGGCTCGGTGAAGCTTTCTTT. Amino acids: CSARGLGEAFF.

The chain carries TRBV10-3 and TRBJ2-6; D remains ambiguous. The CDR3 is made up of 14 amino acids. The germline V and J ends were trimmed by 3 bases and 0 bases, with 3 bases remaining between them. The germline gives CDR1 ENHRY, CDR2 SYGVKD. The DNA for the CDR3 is TGTGCCATCAGTGACGGCTCTGGGGCCAACGTCCTGACTTTC. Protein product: CAISDGSGANVLTF.

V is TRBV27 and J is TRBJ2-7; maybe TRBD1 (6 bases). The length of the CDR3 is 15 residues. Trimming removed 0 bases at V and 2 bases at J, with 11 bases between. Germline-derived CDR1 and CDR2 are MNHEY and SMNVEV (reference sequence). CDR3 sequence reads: CASSLSQGMAYEQYF. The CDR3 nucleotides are TGTGCCAGCAGTTTATCGCAGGGGATGGCCTACGAGCAGTACTTC.

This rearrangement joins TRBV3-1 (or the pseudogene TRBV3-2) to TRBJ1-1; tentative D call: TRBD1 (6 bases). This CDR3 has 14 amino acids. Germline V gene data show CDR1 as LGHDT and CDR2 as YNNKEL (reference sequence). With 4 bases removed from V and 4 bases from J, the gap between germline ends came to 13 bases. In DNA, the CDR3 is TGTGCCAGCAGCCGGGGGGGGGCGAGCACTGAAGCTTTCTTT. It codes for CASSRGGASTEAFF.

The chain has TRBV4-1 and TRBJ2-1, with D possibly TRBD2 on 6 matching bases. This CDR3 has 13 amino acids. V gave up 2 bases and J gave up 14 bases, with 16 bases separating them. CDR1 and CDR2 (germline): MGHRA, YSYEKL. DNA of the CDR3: TGCGCCAGCAGCCAAAGAACCGGGACTGGGGAGTTCTTC. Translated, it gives CASSQRTGTGEFF.

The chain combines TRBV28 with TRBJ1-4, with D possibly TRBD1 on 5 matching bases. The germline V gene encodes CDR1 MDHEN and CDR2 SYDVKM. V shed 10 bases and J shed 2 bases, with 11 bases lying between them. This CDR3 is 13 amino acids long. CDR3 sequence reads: CAIPAGTNEKLFF. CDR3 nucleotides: TGTGCCATCCCGGCAGGGACTAATGAAAAACTGTTTTTT.

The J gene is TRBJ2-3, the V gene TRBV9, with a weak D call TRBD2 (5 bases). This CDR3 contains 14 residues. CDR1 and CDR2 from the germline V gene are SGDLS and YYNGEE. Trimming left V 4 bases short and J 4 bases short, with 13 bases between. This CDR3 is CASSPRTGADTQYF. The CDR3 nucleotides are TGTGCCAGCAGCCCCCGGACTGGGGCAGATACGCAGTATTTT.

The CDR3 loop is CAWSVAPPEQYF. The DNA of the CDR3 is TGTGCCTGGAGTGTAGCACCCCCCGAGCAGTACTTC. The chain links TRBV30 to TRBJ2-7; D call uncertain. There are 12 residues in the CDR3. CDR1 is GTSNPN, CDR2 SVGIG, per germline (reference sequence). Trimming cost V 0 bases and J 6 bases, with 9 bases left between them.

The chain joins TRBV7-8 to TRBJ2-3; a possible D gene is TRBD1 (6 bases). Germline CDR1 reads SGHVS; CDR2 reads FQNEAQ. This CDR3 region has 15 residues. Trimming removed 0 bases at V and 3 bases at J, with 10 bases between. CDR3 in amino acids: CASSLAGAETDTQYF. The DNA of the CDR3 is TGTGCCAGCAGCTTAGCGGGGGCAGAAACAGATACGCAGTATTTT.

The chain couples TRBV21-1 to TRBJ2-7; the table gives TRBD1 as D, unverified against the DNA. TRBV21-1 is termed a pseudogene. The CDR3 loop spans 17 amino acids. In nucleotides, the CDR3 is TGTGCCAGCAGCAAAGAGAGGGGCAGGGGGCAGGTTTACGAGCAGTACGTC. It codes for CASSKERGRGQVYEQYV.

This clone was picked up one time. The CDR3 nucleotides read TGTGCCAGCAGTCGGCCCGGGACAGGGGGTATATTAGATACGCAGTATTTT. It is translated as CASSRPGTGGILDTQYF. The rearrangement joins TRBV6-6 to TRBJ2-3, with 11 positions matching TRBD1. Trimming took 5 bases from V and 5 from J; bases not matched to a gene: 12. CDR1 and CDR2 from the germline V gene are MNHNY and SVGAGI (reference sequence). The CDR3 has 17 residues.

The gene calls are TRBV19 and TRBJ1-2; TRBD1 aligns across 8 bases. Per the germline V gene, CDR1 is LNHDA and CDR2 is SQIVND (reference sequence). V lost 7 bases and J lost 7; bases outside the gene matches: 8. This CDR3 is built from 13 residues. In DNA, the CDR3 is TGTGCCAGTATATACGGGACAGGCTCTGGCTACACCTTC. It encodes CASIYGTGSGYTF.

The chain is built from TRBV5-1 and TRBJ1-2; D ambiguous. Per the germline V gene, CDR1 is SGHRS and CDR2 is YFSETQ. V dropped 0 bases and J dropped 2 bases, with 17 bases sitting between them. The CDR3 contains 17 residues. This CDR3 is CASSLGFPGTINYGYTF. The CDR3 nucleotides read TGCGCCAGCAGCTTGGGCTTCCCGGGAACGATAAACTATGGCTACACCTTC.

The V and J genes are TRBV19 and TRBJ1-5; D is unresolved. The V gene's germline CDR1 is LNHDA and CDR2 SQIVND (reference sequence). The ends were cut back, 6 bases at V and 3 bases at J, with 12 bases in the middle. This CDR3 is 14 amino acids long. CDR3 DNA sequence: TGTGCCAGTAGACCGACATCCTACAATCAGCCCCAGCATTTT. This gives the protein CASRPTSYNQPQHF.

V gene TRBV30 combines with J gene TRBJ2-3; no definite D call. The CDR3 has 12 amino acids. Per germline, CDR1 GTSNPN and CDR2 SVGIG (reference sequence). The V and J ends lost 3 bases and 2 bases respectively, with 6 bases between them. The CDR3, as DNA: TGTGCCTGGAGCCTATCCACAGATACGCAGTATTTT. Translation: CAWSLSTDTQYF. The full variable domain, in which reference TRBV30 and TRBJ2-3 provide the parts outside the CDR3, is SQTIHQWPATLVQPVGSPLSLECTVEGTSNPNLYWYRQAAGRGLQLLFYSVGIGQISSEVPQNLSASRPQDRQFILSSKKLLLSDSGFYLCAWSLSTDTQYFGPGTRLTVL.

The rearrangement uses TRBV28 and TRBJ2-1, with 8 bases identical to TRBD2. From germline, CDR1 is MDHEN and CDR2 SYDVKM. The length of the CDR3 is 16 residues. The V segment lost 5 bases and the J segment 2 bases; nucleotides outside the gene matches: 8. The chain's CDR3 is CASSPSLGGAYNEQFF. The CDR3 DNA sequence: TGTGCCAGCAGTCCCTCCCTCGGGGGGGCCTACAATGAGCAGTTCTTC.

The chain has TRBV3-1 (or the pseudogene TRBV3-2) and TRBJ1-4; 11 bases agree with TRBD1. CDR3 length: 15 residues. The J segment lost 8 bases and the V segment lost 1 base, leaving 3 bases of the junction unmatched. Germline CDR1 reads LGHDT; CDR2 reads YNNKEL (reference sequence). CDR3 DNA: TGTGCCAGCAGCCAAGGGGACAGGGGGTACGAAAAACTGTTTTTT. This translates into CASSQGDRGYEKLFF.

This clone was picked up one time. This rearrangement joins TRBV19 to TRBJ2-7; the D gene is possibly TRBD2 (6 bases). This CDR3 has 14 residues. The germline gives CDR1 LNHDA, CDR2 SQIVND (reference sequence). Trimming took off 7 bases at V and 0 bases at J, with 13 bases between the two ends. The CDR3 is CASKGAGSSYEQYF. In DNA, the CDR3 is TGTGCCAGTAAAGGTGCGGGAAGCTCCTACGAGCAGTACTTC.